The clone carrying this T cell receptor (beta chain) was recorded a few times. Its antigen is undetermined. Per the germline V gene, CDR1 is MNHNS and CDR2 is SASEGT. The CDR3 has 14 residues. V lost 2 bases, J lost 7 bases, and 12 bases lay in between. The sample originates from a study of cytomegalovirus exposure and HLA in healthy donors. Study-level background: Findings of an earlier analysis included under 140 million unique TCR beta sequences from roughly 200 million T cells. Regarding the study as a whole: The Asian-associated ancestry cluster reportedly had fewer N-insertions than the approximately 690-donor mean in a later analysis. Exclusion as indistinguishable affected some V segments, including TRBV6-2 and TRBV6-3.

Researchers ran the PCR with 60 Vbeta and 13 Jbeta primers. Produced via immunoSEQ multiplex PCR; TCRdb's table is partial and in-frame only. The table lists 85,000 to 90,000 clones, around four fifths of them singletons, with about 2.5% in the top ten. V usage is TRBV6-1 and J usage is TRBJ1-5; a possible D gene is TRBD1 (5 bases). This TCR was recovered from a man aged 25 to 40 in good health and CMV-seronegative. Input material: PBMCs. CDR3 protein: CASSEKSGHQPQHF. The CDR3 nucleotides read TGTGCCAGCAGTGAAAAATCAGGGCACCAGCCCCAGCATTTT.